This T cell receptor (beta chain) originates from a study of beta chain features in type 1 diabetes. General study results and limits: A potential PCR bias toward shorter templates would be equal in patient and control samples. TCRB CDR3s were moderately but significantly shorter in Type 1 diabetes patients in all four CD4+ subsets. The naive, central memory and Treg TCRB repertoires of patients appeared to be more similar to one another than those of healthy donors.

The entirety of the isolated RNA underwent reverse transcription, so expressed TCRB transcripts were sequenced. Each sample of naive, central memory or regulatory T cells had, on average, around 3.3 million reads. Assay used: immunoSEQ multiplex PCR; TCRdb lists only in-frame clones, some missing. This sample has about 250,000 clones; roughly 13% occur once, and the top ten carry around 0.026%. CDR3 length equals 17 residues. The V segment lost 1 base and the J segment 2 bases; nucleotides outside the gene matches: 6. Germline lookup yields CDR1 LNHDA and CDR2 SQIVND (reference sequence). A note on this clone: No antigen is known for it.

This receptor was taken from a woman between 35 and 50 years old in good health. The chain links TRBV19 to TRBJ1-5, with TRBD1 matching over 9 bases. The sample comprised naive CD4+ T cells from blood. The CDR3: CASSIGPDRGRNQPQHF. CDR3 DNA: TGTGCCAGTAGTATAGGACCGGACAGGGGACGCAATCAGCCCCAGCATTTT.